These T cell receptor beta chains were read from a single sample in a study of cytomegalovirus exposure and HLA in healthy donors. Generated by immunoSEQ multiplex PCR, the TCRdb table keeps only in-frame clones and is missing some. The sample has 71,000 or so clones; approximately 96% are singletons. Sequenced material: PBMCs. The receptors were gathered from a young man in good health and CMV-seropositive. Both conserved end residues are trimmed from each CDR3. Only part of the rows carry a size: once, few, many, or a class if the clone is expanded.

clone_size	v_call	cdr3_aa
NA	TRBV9	ASSVGGKDNQPQH
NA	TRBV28	ASSSAGGRPINEQF
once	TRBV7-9	ASSLVQGARGYT
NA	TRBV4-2	ASSQDTAGGPDTQY
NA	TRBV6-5	ASSYSKGQLYNEQF
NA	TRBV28	ASSSPDRDSYEQY
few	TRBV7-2	ASSLGYGDTQY
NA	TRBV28	ASSLTSTDTQY
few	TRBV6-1	ASSEAALAEETQY
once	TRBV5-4	ASSFQGAASRQY
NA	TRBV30	AWSRAGDQPQH
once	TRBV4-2	ASSQDWASGNVQQF
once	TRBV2	ASSRVGEAF
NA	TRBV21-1	ASSNRGGSYEQY
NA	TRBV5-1	ASSFRSSTDTQY
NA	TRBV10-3	ASRTQVFQETQY
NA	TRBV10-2	ASSQRWGDEQY
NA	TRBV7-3	ASSSRAYTEAF
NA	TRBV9	ASSLRQGFGTGELF
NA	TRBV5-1	ASNPGQGGGELF
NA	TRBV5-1	ASSSMEGGGPRGEQF
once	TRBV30	AWTPGNYGYT
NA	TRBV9	ASSVRPGSQETQY
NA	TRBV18	ASSPRQGGHEQY
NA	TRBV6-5	ASSEGQGIGELF
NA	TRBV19	ASKKEGQGTYEQY
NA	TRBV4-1	ASSGPGQGLDNEQF
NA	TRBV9	ASSVAGTGSRNEQF
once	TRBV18	ASSRLGTVSTDTQY
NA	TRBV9	ASSAETGPNTEAF
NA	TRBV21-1	ASSIGTSGSSYEQY
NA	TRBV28	ATSGGETGELF
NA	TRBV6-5	ASSYSGPVNYEQY
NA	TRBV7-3	ASSSGSASSPLH
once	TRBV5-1	ASSSGNEGTHYT
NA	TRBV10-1	ASSEAPRATNEKLF
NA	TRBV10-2	ASRSTPGTSPGGEQF
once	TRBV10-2	ASRVEGGDEQF
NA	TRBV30	AWSKERNTEAF
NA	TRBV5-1	ASSLVGSGTGDPYEQY
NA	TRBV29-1	SVDIGAGVVNEQF
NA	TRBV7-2	ASSNQQGIVSGYT
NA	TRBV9	ASSVGPERETQY
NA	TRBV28	ASSCPREYRYQPQH
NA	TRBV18	ASSVEAKNIQY
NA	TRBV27	ARRWAGDNEQF
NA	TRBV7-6	ASSLAASGSYEQY
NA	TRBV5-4	ASSFSDRGQYGYT
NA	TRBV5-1	ASSLSGEASGYT
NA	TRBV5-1	ASSSDRRNTGELF
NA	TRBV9	ASSVESETGELF
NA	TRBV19	ASSMSGSAYEQY
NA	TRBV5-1	ASSFTLERNEQF
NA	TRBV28	ASSAGLAGPSYEQY
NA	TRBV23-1	ASSRRGTRGFSYNEQF